The 18 T cell receptor beta chains listed next were all sequenced from one sample in a study of blood T cell repertoires in COVID-19. Sequenced by immunoSEQ multiplex PCR; TCRdb stores in-frame clones only, minus some. The table lists fewer than 130,000 clones, roughly nine tenths of them singletons, with about 5% in the top ten. The sequencing input was peripheral blood. The receptor source for this set is a human donor in a cohort sampled during active COVID-19.

This rearrangement joins TRBV30 to TRBJ2-5; 7 positions agree with TRBD2. The CDR3 is 15 amino acids. Losses at the gene ends were 2 bases for V and 2 bases for J; bases not matched to a gene: 8. The germline gives CDR1 GTSNPN, CDR2 SVGIG (reference sequence). The CDR3: CAWSLGGRPQETQYF. DNA of the CDR3: TGTGCCTGGAGTTTGGGGGGGAGACCTCAAGAGACCCAGTACTTC.

This chain connects TRBV20-1 to TRBJ2-7; 8 bases agree with TRBD2. V dropped 3 bases and J dropped 1; count of bases not matched to a gene: 11. The CDR3 length is 16 residues. Germline V lookup: CDR1 DFQATT, CDR2 SNEGSKA (reference sequence). CDR3 nucleotides: TGCAGTGCTAGTAAACTCTACAGCGGGGGTTCCTACGAGCAGTACTTC. Translated: CSASKLYSGGSYEQYF.

The chain carries TRBV20-1 and TRBJ2-2, with 12 bases that match TRBD2. The CDR3 runs to 17 residues. Unmatched junction bases numbered 9, after V lost 3 bases and J lost 4 bases. The germline V gene encodes CDR1 DFQATT and CDR2 SNEGSKA (reference sequence). The CDR3 loop is CSASGLAGGPPTGELFF. The CDR3 nucleotides are TGCAGTGCTAGTGGGCTAGCGGGAGGGCCGCCCACCGGGGAGCTGTTTTTT.

The sample holds a few counts of this clone. The rearrangement links TRBV11-2 to TRBJ1-5; TRBD1 matches at 10 bases. Germline CDR1 reads SGHAT; CDR2 reads FQNNGV. This CDR3 spans 15 amino acids. The ends lost 5 bases at V and 3 bases at J; junction bases unmatched: 4. DNA of the CDR3: TGTGCCAGCAGCGGCGGGACAGGGGACAATCAGCCCCAGCATTTT. Protein sequence: CASSGGTGDNQPQHF. Combining the CDR3 with reference TRBV11-2 and TRBJ1-5 gives the whole variable domain EAGVAQSPRYKIIEKRQSVAFWCNPISGHATLYWYQQILGQGPKLLIQFQNNGVVDDSQLPKDRFSAERLKGVDSTLKIQPAKLEDSAVYLCASSGGTGDNQPQHFGDGTRLSIL.

The V gene is TRBV7-2, the J gene TRBJ2-1, with TRBD2 matching over 8 bases. The V gene's germline CDR1 is SGHTA and CDR2 FQGNSA. CDR3 length: 15 amino acids. The V segment lost 0 bases and the J segment 9 bases; nucleotides outside the gene matches: 7. The CDR3 DNA sequence: TGTGCCAGCAGCTTAGCGGGGGGACTAGTGGTTGAGCAGTTCTTC. Amino acid sequence: CASSLAGGLVVEQFF.

The J gene is TRBJ1-2, the V gene TRBV12-3 or TRBV12-4, with D perhaps matching TRBD1 (6 bases). V was pared by 3 bases and J by 10 bases, with 15 bases between. CDR3 length: 13 amino acids. The CDR3 DNA follows: TGTGCCAGCAGTTTTCCGGGACATTCCCCCTACACCTTC. Amino acids: CASSFPGHSPYTF.

The V and J genes are TRBV6-5 and TRBJ1-4; TRBD1 agrees at 9 bases. The CDR3 is 14 amino acids. CDR1 is MNHEY and CDR2 is SVGAGI in the germline V gene. The J segment lost 7 bases and the V segment lost 6 bases, leaving 6 bases of the junction unmatched. The DNA for the CDR3 is TGTGCCAGCAGCCGGGACAGGGAAAGTGAAAAACTGTTTTTT. Protein sequence: CASSRDRESEKLFF.

The rearrangement joins TRBV27 to TRBJ2-7; possible D gene TRBD1, 6 bases. The CDR3 loop spans 14 amino acids. V shed 6 bases and J shed 2 bases, with 14 bases lying between them. Looked up from germline, CDR1 is MNHEY and CDR2 is SMNVEV (reference sequence). CDR3 nucleotides: TGTGCCAGCAGAGCAGGGGTGGGCCCCTACGAGCAGTACTTC. Translating it yields CASRAGVGPYEQYF.

The chain joins TRBV5-6 to TRBJ2-5; 7 bases line up with TRBD1. Germline CDR1 reads SGHDT; CDR2 reads YYEEEE. The CDR3 is 16 amino acids. Trimming at V came to 3 bases and at J to 5 bases, leaving 13 bases not matched to a gene. CDR3 sequence: CASSWGRQGPGETQYF. Written as DNA, the CDR3 is TGTGCCAGCAGCTGGGGACGACAGGGTCCGGGGGAGACCCAGTACTTC.

The rearrangement joins TRBV7-3 to TRBJ1-6; a possible D gene is TRBD1 (5 bases). The CDR3 contains 15 residues. The V end lost 3 bases, the J end lost 8 bases, and 14 bases lay between the germline ends. Germline assignment: CDR1 SGHTA and CDR2 FQGTGA. The CDR3 sequence: CASSLSGFGDSPLHF. The CDR3 bases are TGTGCCAGCAGCTTGTCAGGGTTTGGGGATTCACCCCTCCACTTT.

The chain recombines TRBV5-1 with TRBJ2-5, with D possibly matching TRBD2 (6 bases). Germline V gene lookup returns CDR1 SGHRS and CDR2 YFSETQ. The CDR3 runs to 16 residues. The V end lost 0 bases, the J end lost 1 base, and 13 bases lay between the germline ends. CDR3 region: CASSLGSSEGQETQYF. The CDR3 DNA reads as TGCGCCAGCAGCTTGGGATCATCGGAGGGCCAAGAGACCCAGTACTTC.

This clone was seen many times. This chain uses TRBV7-8 with TRBJ1-1; possible D gene TRBD1, 6 bases. CDR1 and CDR2 (germline): SGHVS, FQNEAQ. The CDR3 covers 16 residues. V was trimmed by 5 bases and J by 0 bases, leaving 16 bases between them. The CDR3 protein is CASSPRGGTMNTEAFF. The CDR3, as DNA: TGTGCCAGCAGCCCAAGGGGGGGCACCATGAACACTGAAGCTTTCTTT. Full variable domain (rest looked up from reference TRBV7-8 and TRBJ1-1): GAGVSQSPRYKVAKRGQDVALRCDPISGHVSLFWYQQALGQGPEFLTYFQNEAQLDKSGLPSDRFFAERPEGSVSTLKIQRTQQEDSAVYLCASSPRGGTMNTEAFFGQGTRLTVV.

This clone was observed a few times. This rearrangement joins TRBV3-1 (or the pseudogene TRBV3-2) to TRBJ1-2, with 7 bases that match TRBD1. The CDR3 runs 13 residues. Germline-derived CDR1 and CDR2 are LGHDT and YNNKEL (reference sequence). V trimming: 4 bases; J trimming: 4 bases; junction bases outside the gene matches: 3. Here the CDR3 reads CASSPRQGYGYTF. CDR3 coding DNA: TGTGCCAGCAGCCCGCGACAGGGCTATGGCTACACCTTC.

The rearrangement links TRBV16 to TRBJ2-7; TRBD1 matches at 9 bases. This CDR3 has 15 residues. Trimming removed 1 base from V and 4 bases from J; junction bases left unmatched: 5. Germline assignment: CDR1 KGHSY and CDR2 FQNENV. CDR3 sequence: CASSQLGTGKYEQYF. In DNA form, the CDR3 reads TGTGCCAGCAGCCAATTGGGGACAGGGAAGTACGAGCAGTACTTC.

The rearrangement joins TRBV7-9 to TRBJ2-3, with TRBD1 matching over 7 bases. Per the germline V gene, CDR1 is SEHNR and CDR2 is FQNEAQ (reference sequence). This CDR3 is built from 15 residues. V gave up 6 bases and J gave up 4 bases; unmatched junction bases: 10. For the CDR3, the DNA is TGTGCCAGCAGTTCCGGGACAGCAACAGCAGATACGCAGTATTTT. This encodes CASSSGTATADTQYF.

This clone was detected only once. The V gene is TRBV11-2, the J gene TRBJ1-1; the D gene is possibly TRBD1 (5 bases). V lost 0 bases, J lost 7 bases, and 15 bases lay in between. The CDR3 is 15 amino acids. Germline V CDR1 and CDR2: SGHAT, FQNNGV. The CDR3 loop reads CASSLEGGTGSEAFF. In DNA, the CDR3 is TGTGCCAGCAGCTTAGAGGGAGGGACGGGTAGTGAAGCTTTCTTT.

This rearrangement joins TRBV19 to TRBJ2-5, with D possibly matching TRBD2 (5 bases). Looked up from germline, CDR1 is LNHDA and CDR2 is SQIVND (reference sequence). The V and J ends lost 4 bases and 4 bases respectively, with 13 bases between them. The CDR3 has 14 amino acids. CDR3 nucleotides: TGTGCCAGTAGTACCTACAGCCGGGGAGAGACCCAGTACTTC. Amino acids: CASSTYSRGETQYF.

As concerns this clone: Other DNA sequences within the sample encode an identical CDR3. The chain is built from TRBV9 and TRBJ2-5; 7 nucleotides line up with TRBD1. The CDR3 has 15 amino acids. Trimming removed 3 bases from V and 5 bases from J; junction bases left unmatched: 10. Per germline, CDR1 SGDLS and CDR2 YYNGEE. The CDR3 DNA follows: TGTGCCAGCAGCGGAAACAGGGGTCGTGGGGAGACCCAGTACTTC. Protein: CASSGNRGRGETQYF.